Included here is one T cell receptor (beta chain) sequence, with context. Its target is not known. Use of 60 Vbeta and 13 Jbeta primers characterized the PCR. Sequencing was performed with immunoSEQ multiplex PCR; in TCRdb, only in-frame clones are kept and a portion is missing. The table has 150,000 or so clones, about two thirds seen once. The data originate from a study of cytomegalovirus exposure and HLA in healthy donors. Findings of the study overall: High specificity and sensitivity for cytomegalovirus status were reported for the classifier. What a later analysis showed was that several of the most significant clusters appeared linked to common viral pathogens. The authors enumerated around 150 TCR beta chains as linked to cytomegalovirus. When analyzed later, the rates of TCR association showed variation by HLA locus, with DRB1 the most and HLA-C the fewest.

Source material: PBMCs. The clonotype originates from a woman between 55 and 75 years old in good health and CMV-seropositive.

This chain's CDR3 is CASSLGRGQETQYF. CDR3 DNA: TGTGCCAGCAGCTTGGGCAGGGGTCAAGAGACCCAGTACTTC. The chain recombines TRBV11-2 with TRBJ2-5, with D possibly being TRBD1 (6 bases). There are 14 residues in the CDR3. V shed 3 bases and J shed 2 bases, with 10 bases lying between them. The V gene's germline CDR1 is SGHAT and CDR2 FQNNGV.